This T cell receptor beta chain was profiled in a study of blood T cells in healthy people across ages. Study-wide background: About one barcoded TCR beta cDNA was captured per two T cells.

Using a J-beta primer mix together with a sample-barcoded 5' primer, a second PCR was run for about 6 to 12 cycles. The yield of each sample was at least 2.5 million CDR3-containing paired-end reads. TCRdb re-called the 5' RACE reads with MiXCR, one entry per CDR3 protein. In the table there are about a million distinct CDR3 sequences, more than 30% of which are singletons. With 7 bases removed from V and 0 bases from J, the gap between germline ends came to 10 bases. The germline gives CDR1 SGHRS, CDR2 YFSETQ. The CDR3 length is 14 residues. The table lists this clonotype with a few counts. The source material was blood. The source is a man younger than 35 in good health. V gene TRBV5-1 combines with J gene TRBJ1-4; D is unclear. CDR3 region: CASGMGSTNEKLFF. The CDR3, as DNA: TGCGCCAGCGGCATGGGTTCAACTAATGAAAAACTGTTTTTT.